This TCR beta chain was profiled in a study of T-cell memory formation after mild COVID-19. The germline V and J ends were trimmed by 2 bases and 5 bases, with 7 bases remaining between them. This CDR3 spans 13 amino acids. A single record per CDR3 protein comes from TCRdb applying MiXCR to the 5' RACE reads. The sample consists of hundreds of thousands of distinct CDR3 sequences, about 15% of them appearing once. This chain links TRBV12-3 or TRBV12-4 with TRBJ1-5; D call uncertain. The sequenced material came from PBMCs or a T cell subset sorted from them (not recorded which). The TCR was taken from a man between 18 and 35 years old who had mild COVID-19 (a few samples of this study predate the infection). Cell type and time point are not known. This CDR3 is CASSLRNDQPQHF. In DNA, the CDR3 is TGTGCCAGCAGTTTAAGGAACGATCAGCCCCAGCATTTT.